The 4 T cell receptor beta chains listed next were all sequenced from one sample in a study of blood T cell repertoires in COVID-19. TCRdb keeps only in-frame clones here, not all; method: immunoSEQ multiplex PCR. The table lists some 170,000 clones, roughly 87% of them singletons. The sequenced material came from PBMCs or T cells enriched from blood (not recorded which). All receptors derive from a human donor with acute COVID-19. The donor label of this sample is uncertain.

CDR3 coding DNA: TGTGCCAGCAGTGAATGGCAGGGGTCTGTTGGAAGTGAAGCTTTCTTT. Translated: CASSEWQGSVGSEAFF. The chain combines TRBV6-1 with TRBJ1-1; weak D call: TRBD1 (6 bases). Between the trimmed V and J ends, which lost 2 bases and 7 bases, there was a span of 20 bases. Per germline, CDR1 MNHNS and CDR2 SASEGT. The CDR3 runs to 16 residues.

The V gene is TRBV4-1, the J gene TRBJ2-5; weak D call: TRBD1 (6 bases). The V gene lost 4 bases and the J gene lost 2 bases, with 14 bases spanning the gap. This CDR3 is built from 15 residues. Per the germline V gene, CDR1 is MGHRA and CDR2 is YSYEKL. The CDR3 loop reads CASSLLGGDQETQYF. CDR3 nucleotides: TGCGCCAGCAGCCTTCTAGGGGGAGATCAAGAGACCCAGTACTTC.

The CDR3 spells CASSYRPNTGELFF. The CDR3 DNA reads TGTGCCAGCAGTTACAGACCGAACACCGGGGAGCTGTTTTTT. The V gene is TRBV27, the J gene TRBJ2-2; D ambiguous. Trimming left V 4 bases short and J 0 bases short, with 6 bases between. CDR3 length: 14 residues. Germline lookup yields CDR1 MNHEY and CDR2 SMNVEV (reference sequence).

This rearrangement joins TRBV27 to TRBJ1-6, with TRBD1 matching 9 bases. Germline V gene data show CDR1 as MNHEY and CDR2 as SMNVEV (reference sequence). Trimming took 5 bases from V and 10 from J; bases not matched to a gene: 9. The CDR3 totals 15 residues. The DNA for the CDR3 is TGTGCCAGCAGTCCCACCGGGACAGGGTCCTCACCCCTCCACTTT. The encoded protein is CASSPTGTGSSPLHF.